This T cell receptor (beta chain) was sequenced for a study of blood T cell repertoires in COVID-19 (dated by TCRdb to the early 2020s). Regarding the research as a whole: The collaborator samples originated in the United States, Italy and Spain and spanned the acute and convalescent phases of COVID-19. A de-identified subject ID, COVID-19 status, age in years and sex were almost always included in the sample metadata. The repertoires were released in a freely available public database meant as a resource for research on the immune response to SARS-CoV-2. Where available, HLA class I and class II types were taken from metadata supplied by the sample provider and were not determined by assay-based typing. The prospective study material was composed of cDNA or gDNA derived from T cells, B-cell-depleted T cells, or PBMCs. Subjects who had been exposed to COVID-19, were actively infected with it, or had recovered from it provided the deeply sampled blood TCRbeta repertoires that made up the dataset. Samples were obtained from the ongoing ImmuneRACE study (first 160 participants) and from some 1,200 subjects provided by 6 global collaborators. Paper-wide results and their limitations: Clinical and demographic metadata were provided uncurated, with the amount varying by source and participant.

V is trimmed back by 3 bases and J by 7 bases, and the junction contains 4 bases that no gene match accounts for. For CDR1 and CDR2, the germline V gene lists MGHRA and YSYEKL. The CDR3 sequence holds 15 residues, the cysteine and phenylalanine included. Only CDR3 DNA remains: 45 bases, in frame from the first base. Collaborating institutions collected whole blood in K2EDTA tubes following their own protocols. For TCRbeta analysis, collaborator samples were shipped as frozen whole blood, as isolated PBMCs, or as DNA extracted from either sample type. Turning to this clone: It has no known antigen specificity. Base-call qualities are not available, and no considerably larger clone is one nucleotide away.

TCRbeta CDR3 regions were amplified from genomic DNA by means of the immunoSEQ Assay, a bias-controlled multiplex PCR. The published analysis was carried out like this. Nucleated cell counts per sample were estimated from amplification of reference gene primers within the assay. Sequence reads were collapsed and filtered to measure the absolute abundance of every unique TCRbeta CDR3 rearrangement. Productive Simpson clonality was computed per sample as the square root of Simpson's diversity index over productive rearrangements. TCRdb holds this immuneACCESS table with in-frame rearrangements only. Some clones are missing; in checked studies, unresolved V genes explain under half, and the rest has no known cause. V, J and clone size reflect that table, while D and trimming were determined from the DNA. This sample comprises roughly 290,000 clones, around 89% of them detected only once. The top ten hold around 0.84% of the sample.

The sequenced material came from peripheral blood. The chain was built from TRBV4-1 and TRBJ2-1; TRBD1 matches 12 bases in the middle. The receptor was derived from a man younger than 40 with acute or convalescent COVID-19. The DNA reads TGCGCCAGCAGCCAGGGGACAGGGGGCCGGAATGAGCAGTTCTTC. The translation is CASSQGTGGRNEQFF.